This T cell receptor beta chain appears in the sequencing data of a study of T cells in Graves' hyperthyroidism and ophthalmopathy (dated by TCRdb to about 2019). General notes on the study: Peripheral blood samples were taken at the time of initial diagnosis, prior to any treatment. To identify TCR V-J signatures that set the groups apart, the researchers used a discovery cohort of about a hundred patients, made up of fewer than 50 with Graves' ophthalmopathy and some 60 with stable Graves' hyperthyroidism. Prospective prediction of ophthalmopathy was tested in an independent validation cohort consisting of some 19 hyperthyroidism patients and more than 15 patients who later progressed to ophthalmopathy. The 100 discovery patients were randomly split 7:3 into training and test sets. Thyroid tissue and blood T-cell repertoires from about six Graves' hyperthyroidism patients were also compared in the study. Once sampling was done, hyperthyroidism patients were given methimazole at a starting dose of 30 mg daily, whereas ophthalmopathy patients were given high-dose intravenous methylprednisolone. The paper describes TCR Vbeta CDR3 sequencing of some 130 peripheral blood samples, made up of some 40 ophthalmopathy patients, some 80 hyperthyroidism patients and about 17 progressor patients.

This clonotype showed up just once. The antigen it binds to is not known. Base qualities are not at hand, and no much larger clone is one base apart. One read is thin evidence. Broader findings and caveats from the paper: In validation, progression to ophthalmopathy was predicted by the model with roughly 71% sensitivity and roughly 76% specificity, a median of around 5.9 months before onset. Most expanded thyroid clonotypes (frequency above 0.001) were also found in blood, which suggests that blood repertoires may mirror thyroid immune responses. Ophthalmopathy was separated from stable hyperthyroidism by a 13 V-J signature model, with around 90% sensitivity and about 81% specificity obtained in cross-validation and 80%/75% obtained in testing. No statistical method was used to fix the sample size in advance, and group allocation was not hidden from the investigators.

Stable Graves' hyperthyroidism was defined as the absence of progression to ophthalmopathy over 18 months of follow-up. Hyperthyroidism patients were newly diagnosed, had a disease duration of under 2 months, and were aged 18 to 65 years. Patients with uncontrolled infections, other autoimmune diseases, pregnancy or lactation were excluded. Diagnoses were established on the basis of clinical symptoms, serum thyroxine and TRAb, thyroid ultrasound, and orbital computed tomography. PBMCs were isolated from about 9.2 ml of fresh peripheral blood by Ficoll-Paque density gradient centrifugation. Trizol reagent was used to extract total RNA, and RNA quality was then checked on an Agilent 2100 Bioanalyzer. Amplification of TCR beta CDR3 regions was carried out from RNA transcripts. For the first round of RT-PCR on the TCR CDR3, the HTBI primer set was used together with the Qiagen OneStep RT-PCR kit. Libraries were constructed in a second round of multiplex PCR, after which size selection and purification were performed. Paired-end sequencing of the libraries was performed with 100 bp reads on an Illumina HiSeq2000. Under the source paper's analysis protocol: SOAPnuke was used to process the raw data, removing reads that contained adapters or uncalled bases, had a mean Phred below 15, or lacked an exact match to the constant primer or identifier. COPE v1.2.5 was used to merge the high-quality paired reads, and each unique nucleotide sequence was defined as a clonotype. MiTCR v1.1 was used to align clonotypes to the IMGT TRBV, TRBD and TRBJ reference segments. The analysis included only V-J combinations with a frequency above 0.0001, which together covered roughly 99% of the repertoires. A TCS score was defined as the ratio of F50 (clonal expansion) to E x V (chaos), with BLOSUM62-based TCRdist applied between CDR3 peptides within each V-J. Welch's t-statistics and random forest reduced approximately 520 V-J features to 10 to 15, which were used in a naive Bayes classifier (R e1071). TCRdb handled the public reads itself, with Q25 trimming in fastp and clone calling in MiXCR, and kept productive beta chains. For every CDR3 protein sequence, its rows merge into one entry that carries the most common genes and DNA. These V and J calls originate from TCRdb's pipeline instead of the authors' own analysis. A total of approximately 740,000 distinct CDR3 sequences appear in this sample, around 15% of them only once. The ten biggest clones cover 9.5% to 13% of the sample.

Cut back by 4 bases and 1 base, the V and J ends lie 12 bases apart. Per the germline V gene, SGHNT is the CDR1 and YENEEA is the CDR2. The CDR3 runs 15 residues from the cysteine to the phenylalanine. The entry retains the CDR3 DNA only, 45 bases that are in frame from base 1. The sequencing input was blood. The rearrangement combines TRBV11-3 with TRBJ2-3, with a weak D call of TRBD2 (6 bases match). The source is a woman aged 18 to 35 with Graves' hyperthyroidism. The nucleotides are TGTGCCAGCAGCTCCTCTAGCGTAGGCACAGATACGCAGTATTTT. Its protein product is CASSSSSVGTDTQYF.